The 5 T cell receptor beta chains below were found in one sample sequenced in a study of T cell repertoires in cytomegalovirus infection. Each CDR3 protein is one row after TCRdb ran MiXCR on the reads. The sample includes roughly 920,000 distinct CDR3 sequences, roughly a third seen only once; the top ten take roughly an eighth. The antigens these receptors bind are not known. This specimen consisted of cultured CD8+ T cells from PBMCs, obtained from culture after CMV antigen stimulation. All receptors come from a human donor in good health (CMV status not recorded). Some clones in this sample may be carry-over from other donors' samples.

V usage is TRBV20-1 and J usage is TRBJ2-3; 16 bases line up with TRBD2. After removal of 5 bases from V and 4 bases from J, the junction contained 6 bases not matched to a gene. Germline CDR1 is DFQATT and CDR2 is SNEGSKA (reference sequence). The CDR3 runs 16 residues. The CDR3: CSAPGTSGGGPDTQYF. The CDR3 DNA reads as TGCAGTGCTCCTGGGACTAGCGGGGGGGGCCCAGATACGCAGTATTTT.

This clonotype turned up a few times. The chain couples TRBV6-1 to TRBJ2-7; TRBD1 aligns across 7 bases. Germline-derived CDR1 and CDR2 are MNHNS and SASEGT. The V gene end was trimmed by 3 bases and the J gene end by 1 base; junction bases not matched to a gene: 9. This CDR3 is built from 16 residues. The CDR3 protein is CASSDSEGARSYEQYV. Here the CDR3 DNA reads TGTGCCAGCAGTGATAGCGAGGGGGCGCGGTCCTACGAGCAGTACGTC.

This rearrangement joins TRBV25-1 to TRBJ1-6; no firm D call. V was pared by 8 bases and J by 0 bases, with 14 bases between. Germline V gene sequence: CDR1 MGHDK, CDR2 SYGVNS. This CDR3 spans 16 amino acids. CDR3 in amino acids: CASAPTAPSYNSPLHF. CDR3 bases: TGTGCCAGCGCCCCTACAGCCCCCTCCTATAATTCACCCCTCCACTTT.

This clonotype was observed a few times. This sequence joins TRBV28 and TRBJ2-7; 9 bases line up with TRBD1. Trimming removed 6 bases from V and 8 bases from J; junction bases left unmatched: 5. CDR3 size: 12 residues. CDR1 and CDR2 from the germline V gene are MDHEN and SYDVKM. CDR3 bases: TGTGCCAGCAGACCAGGGACAGGGAAGCAGTACGTC. Protein sequence: CASRPGTGKQYV.

This chain joins TRBV7-2 and TRBJ1-2; tentative D call: TRBD1 (6 bases). This CDR3 has 15 residues. Germline loops: CDR1 SGHTA, CDR2 FQGNSA. V was cut by 1 base and J by 7 bases, with 16 bases left in between. CDR3 sequence (DNA): TGTGCCAGCAGCTTAGTGGCTGGGGGCGCTTCTGGCTACACCTTC. Its translation: CASSLVAGGASGYTF.